The 13 T cell receptor beta chains in this list originate from one sample, sequenced in a study of shared clonotypes between healthy human individuals. Method: immunoSEQ multiplex PCR; TCRdb's copy keeps in-frame clones and lacks some. This sample has about 490,000 clones; 70% to 80% occur once, and the top ten carry more than 10%. The sequencing sample was made of PBMCs. The receptor set was obtained from a woman aged 40 to 50 in good health. Some clones in this sample may be carry-over from other donors' samples.

This chain joins TRBV28 and TRBJ2-3; tentatively, D is TRBD1 (6 bases). The CDR3 covers 13 residues. Germline V gene sequence: CDR1 MDHEN, CDR2 SYDVKM. V lost 10 bases to trimming and J lost 1 base, with 12 bases between them. The CDR3 reads CAITGWGTDTQYF. In DNA, the CDR3 is TGTGCCATCACAGGGTGGGGCACAGATACGCAGTATTTT.

This clone has only a few counts. The chain recombines TRBV7-9 with TRBJ2-6; 10 nucleotides agree with TRBD1. Trimming took 5 bases from V and 1 from J; bases not matched to a gene: 5. There are 17 residues in the CDR3. The V gene's germline CDR1 is SEHNR and CDR2 FQNEAQ (reference sequence). The CDR3: CASSPGQGRSGANVLTF. The CDR3 nucleotides read TGTGCCAGCAGCCCGGGACAGGGGAGATCTGGGGCCAACGTCCTGACTTTC. Supplemented by reference TRBV7-9 and TRBJ2-6, the full variable domain reads DTGVSQNPRHKITKRGQNVTFRCDPISEHNRLYWYRQTLGQGPEFLTYFQNEAQLEKSRLLSDRFSAERPKGSFSTLEIQRTEQGDSAMYLCASSPGQGRSGANVLTFGAGSRLTVL.

As for this clone: A single base separates this from a much larger clone, so it may be a read error. The CDR3 sequence: CAWKKSRGTVVGNTIYF. The CDR3, as DNA: TGTGCCTGGAAAAAATCAAGGGGCACTGTTGTTGGAAACACCATATATTTT. The chain is built from TRBV30 and TRBJ1-3; TRBD1 is a possible D gene (5 bases). The CDR3 has 17 amino acids. The germline V and J ends were trimmed by 4 bases and 3 bases, with 22 bases remaining between them. The germline V gene has CDR1 GTSNPN and CDR2 SVGIG (reference sequence).

In this sample, this clone turned up once. Here the CDR3 DNA reads TGTGCCAGCAGCAGCCTTCTAGCTGGGGAGACCCAGTACTTC. This gives the protein CASSSLLAGETQYF. V usage is TRBV5-6 and J usage is TRBJ2-5; a possible D gene is TRBD2 (5 bases). This CDR3 is built from 14 residues. Germline-derived CDR1 and CDR2 are SGHDT and YYEEEE. Trimming took off 4 bases at V and 5 bases at J, with 15 bases between the two ends.

V and J are TRBV28 and TRBJ2-4, with D possibly matching TRBD2 (7 bases). Germline CDR1 reads MDHEN; CDR2 reads SYDVKM. CDR3 length: 13 amino acids. V gave up 5 bases and J gave up 8 bases, with 13 bases separating them. CDR3 nucleotides: TGTGCCAGCAGTGGAAAGGGGGGGGACATTCAGTACTTC. It is translated as CASSGKGGDIQYF.

The rearrangement joins TRBV5-1 to TRBJ1-3, with D uncertain. This CDR3 has 18 residues. Germline-derived CDR1 and CDR2 are SGHRS and YFSETQ. V was cut by 4 bases and J by 0 bases, with 20 bases left in between. As DNA, the CDR3 is TGCGCCAGCAGCACCAGAGTCGTGGGATCGTCCTCTGGAAACACCATATATTTT. It yields the protein CASSTRVVGSSSGNTIYF.

This chain joins TRBV11-2 and TRBJ1-1, with 8 bases matching TRBD1. Germline V gene lookup returns CDR1 SGHAT and CDR2 FQNNGV. Unmatched junction bases numbered 1, after V lost 3 bases and J lost 1 base. CDR3 length equals 14 residues. The CDR3 spells CASSFGQGNTEAFF. In DNA form, the CDR3 reads TGTGCCAGCAGCTTCGGACAGGGGAACACTGAAGCTTTCTTT.

This chain joins TRBV5-8 and TRBJ1-5, with D perhaps matching TRBD1 (5 bases). The CDR3 contains 15 residues. Germline loops: CDR1 SGHTS, CDR2 YDEGEE. V shed 4 bases and J shed 1 base, with 12 bases lying between them. In DNA, the CDR3 is TGTGCCAGCAGCCTAGGGCAGGGAAGCAATCAGCCCCAGCATTTT. Protein product: CASSLGQGSNQPQHF.

The chain uses TRBV29-1 and TRBJ2-7; no clear D. V lost 2 bases and J 6 bases, leaving 14 bases between the germline ends. There are 13 residues in the CDR3. CDR1 is SQVTM, CDR2 ANQGSEA, per germline. CDR3 coding DNA: TGCAGCGTTGAATCCACCGCAGCCCGCGAGCAGTACTTC. Translated: CSVESTAAREQYF.

This clone has only a few counts. The gene calls are TRBV20-1 and TRBJ2-5, with TRBD2 as a possible D gene (5 bases). CDR1 DFQATT and CDR2 SNEGSKA come from the germline V gene (reference sequence). This CDR3 spans 11 amino acids. V shed 3 bases and J shed 6 bases, with 8 bases lying between them. The CDR3 nucleotides read TGCAGTGCTAGCCTAGCACAGACCCAGTACTTC. Translated: CSASLAQTQYF.

The V call is TRBV27, the J call TRBJ2-5; D might be TRBD2 (5 bases). The V end lost 0 bases, the J end lost 5 bases, and 10 bases lay between the germline ends. The CDR3 is made up of 14 amino acids. CDR1 is MNHEY, CDR2 SMNVEV, per germline (reference sequence). The CDR3 sequence is CASSLSDGEETQYF. For the CDR3, the DNA is TGTGCCAGCAGTTTATCGGACGGGGAGGAGACCCAGTACTTC.

Points on this clone: Given a far larger clone just one base away, this is likely a sequencing read error. This sequence joins TRBV1 and TRBJ1-1. TRBV1 is tagged as a pseudogene. CDR3 length: 15 amino acids. The CDR3 nucleotides are TGCACCAGCAGCCAAGAAGACGGGGAGAACACTGAAGCTTTCTTT. Protein product: CTSSQEDGENTEAFF.

The chain joins TRBV5-4 to TRBJ2-7; D is unresolved. The ends were cut back, 0 bases at V and 1 base at J, with 8 bases in the middle. There are 14 residues in the CDR3. Germline CDR1 SGHNT, CDR2 YYREEE (reference sequence). The CDR3 reads CASSLGVLSYEQYF. The CDR3 DNA follows: TGTGCCAGCAGCTTGGGGGTGCTATCCTACGAGCAGTACTTC.